This T cell receptor (beta chain) was captured in a study of blood T cell repertoires in COVID-19. Study in general: Sites in the United States, Italy and Spain provided acute and convalescent COVID-19 samples.

Authors' processing steps: Reference gene primer amplification in the assay estimated nucleated cell counts. Sequenced by immunoSEQ multiplex PCR; TCRdb stores in-frame clones only, minus some. The D gene and trimming were derived from the DNA, and the V and J assignments and clone size from that table. The repertoire holds 300,000 to 350,000 clones, with about 91% as singletons. The germline V gene encodes CDR1 PRHDT and CDR2 FYEKMQ (reference sequence). The CDR3 contains 15 residues. With V trimmed by 4 bases and J by 5 bases, 9 bases remained unmatched. Sequencing input: peripheral blood. The chain uses TRBV13 and TRBJ1-1; 8 bases are shared with TRBD1. The sequence was collected from a woman in her 30s with COVID-19, enrolled during active disease. Written as DNA, the CDR3 is TGTGCCAGCAGCTACCACGACAGGGGTATAACTGAAGCTTTCTTT. It translates to CASSYHDRGITEAFF. Filled out from reference TRBV13 and TRBJ1-1, the complete variable domain reads AAGVIQSPRHLIKEKRETATLKCYPIPRHDTVYWYQQGPGQDPQFLISFYEKMQSDKGSIPDRFSAQQFSDYHSELNMSSLELGDSALYFCASSYHDRGITEAFFGQGTRLTVV.